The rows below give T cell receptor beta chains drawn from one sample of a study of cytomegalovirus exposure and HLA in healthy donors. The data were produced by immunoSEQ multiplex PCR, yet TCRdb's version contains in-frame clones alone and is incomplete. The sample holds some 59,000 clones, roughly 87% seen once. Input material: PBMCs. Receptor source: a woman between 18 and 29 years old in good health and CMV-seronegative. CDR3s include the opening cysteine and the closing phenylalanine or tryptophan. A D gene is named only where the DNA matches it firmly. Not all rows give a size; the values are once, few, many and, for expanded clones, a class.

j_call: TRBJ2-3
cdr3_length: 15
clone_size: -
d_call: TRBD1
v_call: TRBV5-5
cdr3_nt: TGTGCCAGCAGCTTAGGACAGGGCTTGGCAGATACGCAGTATTTT
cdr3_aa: CASSLGQGLADTQYF

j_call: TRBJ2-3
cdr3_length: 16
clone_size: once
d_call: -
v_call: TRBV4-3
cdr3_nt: TGCGCCAGCAGCCAATCCGGGACTTCCTACACAGATACGCAGTATTTT
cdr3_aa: CASSQSGTSYTDTQYF

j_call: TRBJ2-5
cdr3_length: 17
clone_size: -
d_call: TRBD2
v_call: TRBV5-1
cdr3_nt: TGCGCCAGCAGCTCCCGCCCCCGGGGACTAGCGGAGGAGACCCAGTACTTC
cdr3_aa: CASSSRPRGLAEETQYF

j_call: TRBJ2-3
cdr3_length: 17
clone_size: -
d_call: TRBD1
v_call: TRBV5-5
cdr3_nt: TGTGCCAGCAGCTTGGGAGAACGGACAGGGCCCACAGATACGCAGTATTTT
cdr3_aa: CASSLGERTGPTDTQYF

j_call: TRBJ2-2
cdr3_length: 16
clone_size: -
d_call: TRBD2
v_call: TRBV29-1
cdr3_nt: TGCAGCGTTGAAATGGGGACTAGCCGAAGCACCGGGGAGCTGTTTTTT
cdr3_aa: CSVEMGTSRSTGELFF

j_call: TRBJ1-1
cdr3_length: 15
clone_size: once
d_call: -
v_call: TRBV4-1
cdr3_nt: TGCGCCAGCAGCCAAGACGCGGGGGCCGAGGCTGAAGCTTTCTTT
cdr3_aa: CASSQDAGAEAEAFF

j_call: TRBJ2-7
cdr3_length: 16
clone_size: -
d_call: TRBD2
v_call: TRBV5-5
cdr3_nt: TGTGCCAGCAGCTTTTCGCGCACTAGCGGCTCCTACGAGCAGTACTTC
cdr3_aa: CASSFSRTSGSYEQYF

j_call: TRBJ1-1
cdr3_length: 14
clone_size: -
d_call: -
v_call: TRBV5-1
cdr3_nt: TGCGCCAGCAGCGCGCTTCGAGGTGGCACTGAAGCTTTCTTT
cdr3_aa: CASSALRGGTEAFF

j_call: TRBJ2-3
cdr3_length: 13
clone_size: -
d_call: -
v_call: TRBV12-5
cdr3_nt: TGTGCTAGTGGTTTGGTTGCGGCAGATACGCAGTATTTT
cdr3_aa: CASGLVAADTQYF

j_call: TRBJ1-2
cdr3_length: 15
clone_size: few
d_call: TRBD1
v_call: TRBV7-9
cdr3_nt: TGTGCCAGCAGCTTCAACCGGGACAGGGACTATGGCTACACCTTC
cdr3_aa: CASSFNRDRDYGYTF

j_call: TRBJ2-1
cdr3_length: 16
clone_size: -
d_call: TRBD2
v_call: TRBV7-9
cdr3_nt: TGTGCCAGCAGCTCCCAAGGTAGCGGGGGGCCGGTTGAGCAGTTCTTC
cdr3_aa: CASSSQGSGGPVEQFF

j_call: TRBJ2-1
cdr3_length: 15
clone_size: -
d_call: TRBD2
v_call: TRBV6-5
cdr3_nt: TGTGCCAGCAGTTACTCGGGCGGGAGAAGCAATGAGCAGTTCTTC
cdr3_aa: CASSYSGGRSNEQFF